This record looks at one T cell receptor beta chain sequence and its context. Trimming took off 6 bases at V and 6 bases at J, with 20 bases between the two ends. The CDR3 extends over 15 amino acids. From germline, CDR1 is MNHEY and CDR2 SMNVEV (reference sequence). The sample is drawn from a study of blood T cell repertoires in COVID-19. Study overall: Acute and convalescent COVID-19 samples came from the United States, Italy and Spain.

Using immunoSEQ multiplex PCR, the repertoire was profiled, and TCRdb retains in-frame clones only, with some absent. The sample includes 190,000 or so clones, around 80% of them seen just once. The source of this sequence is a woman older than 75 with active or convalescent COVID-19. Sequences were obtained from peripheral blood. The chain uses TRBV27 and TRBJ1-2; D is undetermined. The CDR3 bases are TGTGCCAGCAGAATCTCCTGGGCAGCGGTCAATGGCTACACCTTC. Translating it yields CASRISWAAVNGYTF.